This T cell receptor beta chain comes out of a study of regulatory T cells in long-lasting Graves disease. Findings and caveats of the study: Persistent Graves' cases showed lower TCR diversity than newly diagnosed cases. There were preferences for TRBV28, TRBJ1-2 and TRBJ2-5 in persistent disease.

Documented time point: newly diagnosed GD, antithyroid drugs for less than 3 months. PBMC-derived RNA was used for the TCR library. The CDR3 spans 16 residues. Germline loops: CDR1 SGHDT, CDR2 YYEEEE. V was pared by 0 bases and J by 4 bases, with 8 bases of the junction left unmatched. Library construction for TCR beta used iRepertoire HTBI primers and Arm-PCR of CDR3 regions. MiXCR was run by TCRdb on the multiplex PCR reads, yielding one entry per CDR3 protein. Among 440,000 or so distinct CDR3 sequences listed, 16% were seen once. This clonotype appeared a few times. The antigen is not known. A further study also used this sample, focusing on T cells in Graves' hyperthyroidism and ophthalmopathy. This second study notes: With the HTBI primer set, the TCR CDR3 went through a first round of RT-PCR. From stable hyperthyroidism, ophthalmopathy was separated by a 13 V-J model.

This sequence joins TRBV5-6 and TRBJ2-5, with 8 bases fitting TRBD1. The sample consisted of peripheral blood mononuclear cells (PBMCs), taken at new diagnosis, from a patient treated with antithyroid drugs. The TCR comes from a woman aged 25 to 39 with Graves disease. CDR3 coding DNA: TGTGCCAGCAGCTTGGCCGGACAGGGTTTAGGAGAGACCCAGTACTTC. Amino acids: CASSLAGQGLGETQYF.